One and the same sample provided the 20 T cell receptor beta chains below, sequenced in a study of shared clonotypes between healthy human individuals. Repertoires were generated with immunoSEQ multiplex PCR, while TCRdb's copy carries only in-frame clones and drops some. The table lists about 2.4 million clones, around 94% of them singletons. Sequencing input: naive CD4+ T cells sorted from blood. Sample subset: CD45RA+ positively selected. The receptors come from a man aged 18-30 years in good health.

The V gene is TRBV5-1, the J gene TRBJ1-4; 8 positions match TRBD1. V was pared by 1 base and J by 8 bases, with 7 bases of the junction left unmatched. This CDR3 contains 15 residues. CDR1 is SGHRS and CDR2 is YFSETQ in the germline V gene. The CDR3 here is CASSLTQGAGEKLFF. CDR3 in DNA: TGCGCCAGCAGCTTGACCCAGGGGGCAGGAGAAAAACTGTTTTTT.

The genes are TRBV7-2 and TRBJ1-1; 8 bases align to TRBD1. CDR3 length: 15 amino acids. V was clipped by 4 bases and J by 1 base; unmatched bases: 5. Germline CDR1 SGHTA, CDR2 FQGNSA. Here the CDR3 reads CASSSWDRRNTEAFF. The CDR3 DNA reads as TGTGCCAGCAGCTCTTGGGACAGGCGGAACACTGAAGCTTTCTTT.

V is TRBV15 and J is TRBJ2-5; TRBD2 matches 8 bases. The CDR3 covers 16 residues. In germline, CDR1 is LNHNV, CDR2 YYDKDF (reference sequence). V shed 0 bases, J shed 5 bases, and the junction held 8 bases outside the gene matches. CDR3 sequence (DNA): TGTGCCACCAGCAGAGACCCGGGGGGGTTAGGGGAGACCCAGTACTTC. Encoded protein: CATSRDPGGLGETQYF.

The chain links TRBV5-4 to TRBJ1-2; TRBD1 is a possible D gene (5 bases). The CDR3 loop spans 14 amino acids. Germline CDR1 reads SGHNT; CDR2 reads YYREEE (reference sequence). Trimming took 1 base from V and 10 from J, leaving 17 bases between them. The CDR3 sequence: CASSLNELSGTYTF. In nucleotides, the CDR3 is TGTGCCAGCAGCTTGAACGAGTTGTCAGGGACCTACACCTTC.

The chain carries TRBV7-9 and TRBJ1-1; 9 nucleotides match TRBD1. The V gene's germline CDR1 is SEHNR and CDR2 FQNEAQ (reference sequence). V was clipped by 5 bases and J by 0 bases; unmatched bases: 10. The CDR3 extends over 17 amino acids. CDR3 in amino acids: CASSQGQGRGMNTEAFF. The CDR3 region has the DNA TGTGCCAGCAGCCAGGGACAGGGTAGGGGCATGAACACTGAAGCTTTCTTT. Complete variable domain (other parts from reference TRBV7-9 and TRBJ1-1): DTGVSQNPRHKITKRGQNVTFRCDPISEHNRLYWYRQTLGQGPEFLTYFQNEAQLEKSRLLSDRFSAERPKGSFSTLEIQRTEQGDSAMYLCASSQGQGRGMNTEAFFGQGTRLTVV.

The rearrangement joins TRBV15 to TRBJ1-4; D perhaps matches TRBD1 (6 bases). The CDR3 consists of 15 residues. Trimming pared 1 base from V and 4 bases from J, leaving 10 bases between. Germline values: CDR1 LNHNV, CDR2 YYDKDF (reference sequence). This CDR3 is CATSRAGGYNEKLFF. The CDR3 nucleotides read TGTGCCACCAGCAGAGCGGGGGGCTATAATGAAAAACTGTTTTTT.

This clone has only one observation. The CDR3 is CASSLRGTSTDTQYF. The CDR3 DNA reads as TGTGCCAGCTCACTCCGAGGGACTAGCACAGATACGCAGTATTTT. The V call is TRBV18, the J call TRBJ2-3; possible D gene TRBD2, 6 bases. V gave up 4 bases and J gave up 0 bases, with 11 bases separating them. CDR3 length equals 15 residues. Germline assignment: CDR1 KGHSH and CDR2 LQKENI.

The DNA of the CDR3 is TGTGCCTGGAGTCCGGCTAATAGCAATCAGCCCCAGCATTTT. It codes for CAWSPANSNQPQHF. The V gene is TRBV30, the J gene TRBJ1-5; D not certain. V was pared by 2 bases and J by 0 bases, with 8 bases between. Germline V CDR1 and CDR2: GTSNPN, SVGIG (reference sequence). This CDR3 has 14 residues. Full variable domain (outside the CDR3, taken from reference TRBV30 and TRBJ1-5): SQTIHQWPATLVQPVGSPLSLECTVEGTSNPNLYWYRQAAGRGLQLLFYSVGIGQISSEVPQNLSASRPQDRQFILSSKKLLLSDSGFYLCAWSPANSNQPQHFGDGTRLSIL.

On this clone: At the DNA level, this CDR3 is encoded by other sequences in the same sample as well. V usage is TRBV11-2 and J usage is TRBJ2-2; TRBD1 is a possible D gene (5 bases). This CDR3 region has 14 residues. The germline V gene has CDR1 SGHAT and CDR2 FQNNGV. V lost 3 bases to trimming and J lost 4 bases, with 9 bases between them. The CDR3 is CASSLSRATGELFF. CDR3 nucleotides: TGTGCCAGCAGCTTGAGCAGGGCCACCGGGGAGCTGTTTTTT. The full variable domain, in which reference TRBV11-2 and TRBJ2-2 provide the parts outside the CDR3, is EAGVAQSPRYKIIEKRQSVAFWCNPISGHATLYWYQQILGQGPKLLIQFQNNGVVDDSQLPKDRFSAERLKGVDSTLKIQPAKLEDSAVYLCASSLSRATGELFFGEGSRLTVL.

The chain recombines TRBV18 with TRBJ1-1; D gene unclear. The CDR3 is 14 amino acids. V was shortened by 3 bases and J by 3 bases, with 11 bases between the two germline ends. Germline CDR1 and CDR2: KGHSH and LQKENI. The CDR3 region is CASSPGRIYTEAFF. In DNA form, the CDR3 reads TGTGCCAGCTCACCCGGACGGATATACACTGAAGCTTTCTTT.

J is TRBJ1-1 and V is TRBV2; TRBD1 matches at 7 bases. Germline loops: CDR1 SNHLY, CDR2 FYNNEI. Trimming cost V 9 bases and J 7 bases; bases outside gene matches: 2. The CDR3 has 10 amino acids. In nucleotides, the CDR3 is TGTGCCAGGGACAGGATTGAAGCTTTCTTT. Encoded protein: CARDRIEAFF.

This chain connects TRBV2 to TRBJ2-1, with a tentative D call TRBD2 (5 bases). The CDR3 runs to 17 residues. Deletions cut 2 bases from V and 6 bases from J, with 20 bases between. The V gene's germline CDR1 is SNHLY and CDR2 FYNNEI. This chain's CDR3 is CASSEPRLSGTVNEQFF. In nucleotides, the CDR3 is TGTGCCAGCAGTGAACCCCGACTAAGCGGAACAGTCAATGAGCAGTTCTTC.

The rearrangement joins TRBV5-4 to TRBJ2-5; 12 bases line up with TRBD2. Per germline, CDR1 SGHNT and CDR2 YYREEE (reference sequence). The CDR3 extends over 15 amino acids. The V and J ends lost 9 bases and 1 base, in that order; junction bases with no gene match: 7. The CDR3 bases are TGTGCCACTAAGACTAGCGGGGGAACCCAAGAGACCCAGTACTTC. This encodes CATKTSGGTQETQYF.

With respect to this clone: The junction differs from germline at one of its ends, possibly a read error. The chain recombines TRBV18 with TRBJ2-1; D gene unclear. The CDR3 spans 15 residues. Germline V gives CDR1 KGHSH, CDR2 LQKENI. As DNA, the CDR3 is TGTGCCAGCTCCCCACCTGGAAGGGACTACAATGAGCAGTTCTTC. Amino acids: CASSPPGRDYNEQFF.

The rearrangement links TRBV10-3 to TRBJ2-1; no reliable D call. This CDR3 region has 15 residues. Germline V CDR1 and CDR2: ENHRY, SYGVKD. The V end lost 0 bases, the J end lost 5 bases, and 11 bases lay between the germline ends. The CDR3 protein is CAISESMAGNNEQFF. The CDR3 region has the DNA TGTGCCATCAGTGAGTCGATGGCTGGGAACAATGAGCAGTTCTTC.

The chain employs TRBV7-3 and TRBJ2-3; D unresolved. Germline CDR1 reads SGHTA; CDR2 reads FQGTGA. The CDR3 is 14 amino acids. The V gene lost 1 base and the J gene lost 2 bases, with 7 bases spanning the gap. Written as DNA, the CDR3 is TGTGCCAGCAGCTTAAAAGGATACACAGATACGCAGTATTTT. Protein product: CASSLKGYTDTQYF.

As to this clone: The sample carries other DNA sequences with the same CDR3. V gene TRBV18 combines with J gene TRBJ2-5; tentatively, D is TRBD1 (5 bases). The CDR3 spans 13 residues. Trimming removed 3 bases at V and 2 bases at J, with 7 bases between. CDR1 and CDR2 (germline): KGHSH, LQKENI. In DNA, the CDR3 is TGTGCCAGCTCACCTCGACAGCAAGAGACCCAGTACTTC. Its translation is CASSPRQQETQYF.

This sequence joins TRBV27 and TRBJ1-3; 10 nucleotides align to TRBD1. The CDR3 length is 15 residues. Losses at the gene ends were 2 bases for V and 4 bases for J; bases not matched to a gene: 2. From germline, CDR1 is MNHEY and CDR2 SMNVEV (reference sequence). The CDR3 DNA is TGTGCCAGCAGTTTAGGGACAGGGGCCGGAAACACCATATATTTT. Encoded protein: CASSLGTGAGNTIYF.

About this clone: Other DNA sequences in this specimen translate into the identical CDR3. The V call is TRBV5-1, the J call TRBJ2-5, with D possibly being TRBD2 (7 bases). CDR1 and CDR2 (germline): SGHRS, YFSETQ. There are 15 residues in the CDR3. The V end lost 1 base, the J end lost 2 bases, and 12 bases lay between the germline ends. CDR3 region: CASSLSSGTQETQYF. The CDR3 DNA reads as TGCGCCAGCAGCTTGTCCAGCGGGACACAAGAGACCCAGTACTTC.

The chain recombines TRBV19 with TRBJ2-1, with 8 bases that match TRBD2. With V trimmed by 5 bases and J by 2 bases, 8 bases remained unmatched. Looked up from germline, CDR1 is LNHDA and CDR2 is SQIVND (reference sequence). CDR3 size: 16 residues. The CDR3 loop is CASSSKAGEAYNEQFF. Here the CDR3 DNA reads TGTGCCAGTAGTTCCAAAGCGGGAGAGGCCTACAATGAGCAGTTCTTC.